This TCR beta chain is from a study of cytomegalovirus exposure and HLA in healthy donors. Germline values: CDR1 SGHDT, CDR2 YYEEEE. The CDR3 consists of 16 residues. The V end lost 6 bases, the J end lost 0 bases, and 19 bases lay between the germline ends. In its sample, this clone was seen a few times. The PCR employed 60 Vbeta primers together with 13 Jbeta primers. Profiling relied on immunoSEQ multiplex PCR, and the TCRdb table lists in-frame clones only, not all of them. The table lists 95,000 to 100,000 clones, 60% to 85% of them singletons. The TCR sequence derives from a man in his forties or fifties in good health and CMV-seronegative. Material for sequencing was PBMCs. The chain couples TRBV5-6 to TRBJ2-7; weak D call: TRBD1 (6 bases). The CDR3 region has the DNA TGTGCCAGCACCATTGCGGGCAGGGGTCCCTCCTACGAGCAGTACTTC. Translation: CASTIAGRGPSYEQYF.